The 12 T cell receptor beta chains in this list originate from one sample, sequenced in a study of cytomegalovirus exposure and HLA in healthy donors. Libraries were prepared by immunoSEQ multiplex PCR; TCRdb keeps only in-frame clonotypes and omits some of them. The data contain 130,000 to 150,000 clones, 85% to 90% of them seen just once; the ten biggest clones take up roughly 6.4%. Specimen: PBMCs. These receptor sequences come from a woman in her twenties or thirties in good health and CMV-seropositive.

The V call is TRBV5-1, the J call TRBJ2-1; weak D call: TRBD2 (6 bases). The CDR3 loop spans 16 amino acids. V was trimmed by 3 bases and J by 2 bases, leaving 15 bases between them. Germline V lookup: CDR1 SGHRS, CDR2 YFSETQ. DNA for the CDR3: TGCGCCAGCAGCTCTACTAGTGGGGGGACCTACAATGAGCAGTTCTTC. It translates to CASSSTSGGTYNEQFF.

CDR3 region: CASSAAGAIGGELFF. Here the CDR3 DNA reads TGTGCCAGCAGTGCAGCGGGGGCAATCGGGGGGGAGCTGTTTTTT. The chain combines TRBV6-1 with TRBJ2-2; 8 nucleotides align to TRBD2. Germline trimming cut 4 bases from V and 8 bases from J; bases unmatched to any gene: 9. This CDR3 contains 15 residues. Germline V gives CDR1 MNHNS, CDR2 SASEGT.

The V and J genes are TRBV7-2 and TRBJ2-7; 8 bases match TRBD2. After removal of 2 bases from V and 0 bases from J, the junction contained 3 bases not matched to a gene. This CDR3 has 15 amino acids. Germline CDR1 SGHTA, CDR2 FQGNSA. This chain's CDR3 is CASSLTGGPSYEQYF. CDR3 nucleotide sequence: TGTGCCAGCAGCTTAACGGGAGGGCCCTCCTACGAGCAGTACTTC.

V usage is TRBV11-3 and J usage is TRBJ1-4; the match to TRBD1 covers 8 bases. V lost 5 bases to trimming and J lost 2 bases; unmatched junction nucleotides: 7. This CDR3 has 16 amino acids. Germline values: CDR1 SGHNT, CDR2 YENEEA. CDR3 region: CASSHGQGTTNEKLFF. CDR3 DNA: TGTGCCAGCAGCCACGGACAGGGCACTACTAATGAAAAACTGTTTTTT.

This clone occurred once. The CDR3 DNA reads TGTGCCAGCAGTCCAACGGGGTTAGTTTACGAGCAGTACTTC. It specifies CASSPTGLVYEQYF. This chain connects TRBV28 to TRBJ2-7, with D perhaps TRBD2 (5 bases). Germline CDR1 and CDR2: MDHEN and SYDVKM. V lost 5 bases and J 4 bases, leaving 15 bases between the germline ends. This CDR3 has 14 residues.

The CDR3 coding sequence is TGTGCCAGCAGCTTGTCGGTGAGCTATGGCTACACCTTC. Protein sequence: CASSLSVSYGYTF. The gene calls are TRBV7-2 and TRBJ1-2, with unresolved D. Between the trimmed V and J ends, which lost 3 bases and 4 bases, there was a span of 9 bases. The CDR3 extends over 13 amino acids. Per germline, CDR1 SGHTA and CDR2 FQGNSA.

CDR3: CASSAPGQGLYGYTF. CDR3 coding DNA: TGTGCCAGCAGTGCGCCTGGACAGGGATTATATGGCTACACCTTC. The chain recombines TRBV25-1 with TRBJ1-2, with 8 bases fitting TRBD1. Trimming at V came to 4 bases and at J to 5 bases, leaving 9 bases not matched to a gene. The CDR3 sequence is 15 residues long. Germline V CDR1 and CDR2: MGHDK, SYGVNS.

This clone was recorded many times. The rearrangement joins TRBV13 to TRBJ1-4, with TRBD1 identical over 7 bases. The germline V gene has CDR1 PRHDT and CDR2 FYEKMQ (reference sequence). There are 17 residues in the CDR3. V lost 3 bases, J lost 4 bases, and 11 bases stayed unmatched. CDR3 sequence (DNA): TGTGCCAGCAGCTTGTTCCGGGACAGACACGGTAATGAAAAACTGTTTTTT. It yields the protein CASSLFRDRHGNEKLFF.

This rearrangement joins TRBV4-1 to TRBJ2-3; D gene unclear. V shed 0 bases and J shed 2 bases, with 9 bases lying between them. The CDR3 sequence is 15 residues long. Looked up from germline, CDR1 is MGHRA and CDR2 is YSYEKL. CDR3 DNA sequence: TGCGCCAGCAGCCAAGATGGCGGTGCCACAGATACGCAGTATTTT. Protein: CASSQDGGATDTQYF.

The sample holds one count of this clone. The chain combines TRBV6-1 with TRBJ1-3, with D possibly being TRBD1 (5 bases). This CDR3 has 17 amino acids. V was cut by 2 bases and J by 0 bases, with 14 bases left in between. The germline gives CDR1 MNHNS, CDR2 SASEGT. The CDR3 spells CASSESAGFFSGNTIYF. CDR3 nucleotide sequence: TGTGCCAGCAGTGAATCGGCAGGGTTTTTCTCTGGAAACACCATATATTTT.

This chain joins TRBV28 and TRBJ2-7, with D possibly being TRBD2 (6 bases). The CDR3 loop spans 16 amino acids. The V gene lost 11 bases and the J gene lost 0 bases, with 23 bases spanning the gap. The germline V gene encodes CDR1 MDHEN and CDR2 SYDVKM. The CDR3 reads CAFRPGPGGASYEQYF. DNA for the CDR3: TGTGCCTTCAGACCAGGCCCTGGCGGGGCCTCCTACGAGCAGTACTTC.

This chain connects TRBV28 to TRBJ2-7, with 8 nucleotides matching TRBD1. This CDR3 has 13 amino acids. J was trimmed by 4 bases and V by 7 bases; bases with no gene match: 6. CDR1 is MDHEN, CDR2 SYDVKM, per germline. The DNA of the CDR3 is TGTGCCAGCACTTCAGGGGGCGCTTACGAGCAGTACTTC. Translating gives CASTSGGAYEQYF.